The next 11 T cell receptor beta chains were all read from a single sample in a study of T cell changes during pregnancy in multiple sclerosis. Produced via immunoSEQ multiplex PCR; TCRdb's table is partial and in-frame only. The sample yields over 55,000 clones, under 95% seen once. The sequencing here drew on CD8+ T cells from peripheral blood mononuclear cells, taken in the third trimester of pregnancy. Receptors were obtained from a female donor with multiple sclerosis, enrolled in a pregnancy study.

The rearrangement uses TRBV12-5 and TRBJ2-7; 10 bases map to TRBD2. CDR3 length equals 16 residues. V shed 1 base, J shed 6 bases, and the junction held 9 bases outside the gene matches. Germline CDR1 is LGHNT and CDR2 is FRNRAP. The CDR3 region has the DNA TGTGCTAGTGGTTTGGGGGGTAGCGGGAGGTCCAGCGAGCAGTACTTC. This gives the protein CASGLGGSGRSSEQYF. Based on the CDR3 plus reference TRBV12-5 and TRBJ2-7, the full variable domain is DARVTQTPRHKVTEMGQEVTMRCQPILGHNTVFWYRQTMMQGLELLAYFRNRAPLDDSGMPKDRFSAEMPDATLATLKIQPSEPRDSAVYFCASGLGGSGRSSEQYFGPGTRLTVT.

The chain is built from TRBV7-2 and TRBJ2-7; the D gene is possibly TRBD2 (6 bases). This CDR3 region has 15 residues. In germline, CDR1 is SGHTA, CDR2 FQGNSA. V shed 3 bases and J shed 1 base, with 13 bases lying between them. This chain's CDR3 is CASSFGVGGSYEQYF. The CDR3 DNA reads TGTGCCAGCAGCTTTGGGGTGGGGGGATCCTACGAGCAGTACTTC. Full variable domain (rest looked up from reference TRBV7-2 and TRBJ2-7): GAGVSQSPSNKVTEKGKDVELRCDPISGHTALYWYRQSLGQGLEFLIYFQGNSAPDKSGLPSDRFSAERTGGSVSTLTIQRTQQEDSAVYLCASSFGVGGSYEQYFGPGTRLTVT.

The chain links TRBV30 to TRBJ1-3, with 10 nucleotides matching TRBD1. Germline CDR1 reads GTSNPN; CDR2 reads SVGIG (reference sequence). The V gene end was trimmed by 1 base and the J gene end by 1 base; junction bases not matched to a gene: 13. CDR3 size: 19 residues. The CDR3 nucleotides are TGTGCCTGGAGTGCCCCGGGACAGGGGCCGCACCCTTCTGGAAACACCATATATTTT. Protein: CAWSAPGQGPHPSGNTIYF. Together with reference TRBV30 and TRBJ1-3, the CDR3 gives the full variable domain: SQTIHQWPATLVQPVGSPLSLECTVEGTSNPNLYWYRQAAGRGLQLLFYSVGIGQISSEVPQNLSASRPQDRQFILSSKKLLLSDSGFYLCAWSAPGQGPHPSGNTIYFGEGSWLTVV.

This chain connects TRBV11-2 to TRBJ2-7; no definite D call. The germline CDR1 and CDR2 sequences are SGHAT and FQNNGV. The V end lost 3 bases, the J end lost 0 bases, and 12 bases lay between the germline ends. The CDR3 consists of 15 residues. CDR3 nucleotide sequence: TGTGCCAGCAGCTTCCTTGCGGAGATCTCCTACGAGCAGTACTTC. Translation: CASSFLAEISYEQYF.

The rearrangement joins TRBV30 to TRBJ2-7, with 9 bases lining up with TRBD2. Germline assignment: CDR1 GTSNPN and CDR2 SVGIG (reference sequence). Losses at the gene ends were 2 bases for V and 5 bases for J; bases not matched to a gene: 7. The CDR3 sequence is 14 residues long. For the CDR3, the DNA is TGTGCCTGGAGTAGAGTAGCGGGAGTCAACGAGCAGTACTTC. It translates to CAWSRVAGVNEQYF.

The chain joins TRBV13 to TRBJ1-5; D perhaps matches TRBD1 (5 bases). Germline V gene data show CDR1 as PRHDT and CDR2 as FYEKMQ (reference sequence). The V gene lost 5 bases and the J gene lost 4 bases, with 12 bases spanning the gap. This CDR3 spans 14 amino acids. The DNA of the CDR3 is TGTGCCAGCAGCCAGGGACTGATTAATCAGCCCCAGCATTTT. This translates into CASSQGLINQPQHF.

The V gene is TRBV2, the J gene TRBJ1-1; tentative D call: TRBD1 (5 bases). This CDR3 is built from 15 residues. V lost 5 bases and J 4 bases, leaving 17 bases between the germline ends. Germline lookup yields CDR1 SNHLY and CDR2 FYNNEI. This CDR3 reads CASSRGGRVATEAFF. As DNA, the CDR3 is TGTGCCAGCAGTAGGGGTGGCAGGGTGGCCACTGAAGCTTTCTTT.

The chain carries TRBV6-1 and TRBJ2-7; 9 nucleotides match TRBD1. CDR3 length: 15 residues. Germline values: CDR1 MNHNS, CDR2 SASEGT. J lost 6 bases, V lost 2 bases, and 8 bases had no gene match. The CDR3 bases are TGTGCCAGCAGTGAATGGACAGGGGAGTTGGGCGAGCAGTACTTC. It translates to CASSEWTGELGEQYF.

The CDR3 nucleotides read TGTGCCAGTAGTATAGGGACTAGAACCTACGAGCAGTACTTC. It translates to CASSIGTRTYEQYF. The chain recombines TRBV19 with TRBJ2-7; 7 bases line up with TRBD2. V gave up 1 base and J gave up 2 bases; unmatched junction bases: 2. The CDR3 totals 14 residues. Germline V gene sequence: CDR1 LNHDA, CDR2 SQIVND (reference sequence).

The gene calls are TRBV9 and TRBJ2-6; D unclear. Germline V gene lookup returns CDR1 SGDLS and CDR2 YYNGEE. CDR3 length equals 20 residues. V lost 3 bases and J 0 bases, leaving 22 bases between the germline ends. CDR3 loop: CASSAPREPTPTSGANVLTF. The CDR3 DNA reads TGTGCCAGCAGCGCCCCCCGTGAGCCGACACCCACCTCTGGGGCCAACGTCCTGACTTTC.

J is TRBJ1-1 and V is TRBV4-1, with 10 nucleotides matching TRBD1. CDR3 length equals 17 residues. Unmatched junction bases numbered 5, after V lost 1 base and J lost 0 bases. CDR1 is MGHRA, CDR2 YSYEKL, per germline. The CDR3 region has the DNA TGCGCCAGCAGCCAAGCCGGACAGGGGGAGATGAACACTGAAGCTTTCTTT. This codes for CASSQAGQGEMNTEAFF.